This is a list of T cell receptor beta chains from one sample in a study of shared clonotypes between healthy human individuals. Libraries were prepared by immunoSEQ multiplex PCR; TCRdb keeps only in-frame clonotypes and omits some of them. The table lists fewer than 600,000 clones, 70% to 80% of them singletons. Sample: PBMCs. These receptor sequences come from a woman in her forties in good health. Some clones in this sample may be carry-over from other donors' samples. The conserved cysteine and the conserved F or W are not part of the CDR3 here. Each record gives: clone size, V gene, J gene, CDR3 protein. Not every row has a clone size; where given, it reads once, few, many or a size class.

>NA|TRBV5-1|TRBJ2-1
ASSLALVNYNEQF
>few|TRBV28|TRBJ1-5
ASSSLNQPQH
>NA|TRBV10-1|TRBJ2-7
ASSEYGGSYEQY
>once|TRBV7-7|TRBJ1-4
ASSYRLNEKLF
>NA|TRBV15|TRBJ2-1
ATSRDLVGLAENEQF
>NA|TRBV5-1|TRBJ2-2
ASSTQGNTGELF
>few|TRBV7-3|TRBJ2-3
ASSFWGGSPDTQY
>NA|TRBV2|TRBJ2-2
ASSELATNTGELF
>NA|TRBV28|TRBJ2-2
ASNTQGGPGELF
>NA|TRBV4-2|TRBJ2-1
ASSPGIGLYNEQF
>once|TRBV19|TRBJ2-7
ASSTPGSSYEQY
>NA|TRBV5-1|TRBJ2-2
ASSSPPELPNRLARGELF
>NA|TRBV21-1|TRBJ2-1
ASSKGTSGRPYNEQF
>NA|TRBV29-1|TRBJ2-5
SDKLAGVRTQY
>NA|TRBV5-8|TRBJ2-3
ASSLVSIGADTQY
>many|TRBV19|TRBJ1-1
ATQTGSPTEAF
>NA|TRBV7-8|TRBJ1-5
ASSLGQLNQPQH
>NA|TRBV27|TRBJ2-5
ASSFSRTSPDETQY
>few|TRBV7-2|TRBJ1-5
ASSSLDREHNQPQH
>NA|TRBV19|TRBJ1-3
ASSTTARSGNTIY
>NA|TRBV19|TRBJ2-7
ASSASGTGPYEQY
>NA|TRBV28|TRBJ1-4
ASRESAEGEKLF
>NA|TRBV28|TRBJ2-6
ASTPRGLAGAGANVLT
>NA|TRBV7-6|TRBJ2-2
ASSPRVPRTGDYTGELF
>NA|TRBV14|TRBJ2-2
ASSQLAGVPGELF
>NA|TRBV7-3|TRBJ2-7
ASKSGGSRYEQY
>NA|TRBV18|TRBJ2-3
ASSPPGLARPNTQY
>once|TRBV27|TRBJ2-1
ASKVFGHERTAGPGHEQF
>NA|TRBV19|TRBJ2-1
ASALQGFYEQF
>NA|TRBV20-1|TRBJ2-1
SARDNEQF
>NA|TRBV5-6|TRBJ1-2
ASHRTRGTGVNYGYT
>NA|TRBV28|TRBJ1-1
ASSFPGTEAF
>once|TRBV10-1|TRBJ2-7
ASSEGTTYEQY
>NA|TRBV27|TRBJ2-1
ASSPSEGNEQF
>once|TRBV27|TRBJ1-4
ASRRDRGQSREKLF
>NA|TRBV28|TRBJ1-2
ASSSLPFGNYGYT
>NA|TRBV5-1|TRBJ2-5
ASSSGVQETQY
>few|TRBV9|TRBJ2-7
ASSTYLRGEQY
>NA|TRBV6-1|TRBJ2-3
ASSELDRGPDTQY
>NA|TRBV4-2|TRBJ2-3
ASSQAQRADTQY
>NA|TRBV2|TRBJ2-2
ASSEARNTGELF
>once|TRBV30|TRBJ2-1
ALCPRLVGYNEQF
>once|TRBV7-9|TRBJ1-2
ASSPTGGDGYT
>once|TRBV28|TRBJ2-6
ASSSPGHISGANVLT
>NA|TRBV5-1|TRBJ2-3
ASSLVGAVSDTQY
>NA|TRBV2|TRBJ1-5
ASSEGQQYSNQPQH
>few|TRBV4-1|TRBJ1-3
ASSRQGLSGNTIY
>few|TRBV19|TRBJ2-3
ASSPGGRAVPDTQY
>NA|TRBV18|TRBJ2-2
ASSPQVDGTGELF
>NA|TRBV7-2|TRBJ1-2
ASSLGQGRGYT
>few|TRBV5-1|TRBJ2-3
ASSLGLAASTDTQY